This is a list of T cell receptor beta chains from one sample in a study of T cells in Graves' hyperthyroidism and ophthalmopathy. TCRdb analysed the multiplex PCR reads with MiXCR anew, one entry per CDR3 protein. This table has fewer than 450,000 distinct CDR3 sequences, 11% to 15% appearing once. Input material: blood. These receptors all stem from a man over 45 with Graves' ophthalmopathy. The CDR3 runs from the conserved cysteine through the conserved F or W. The order of the fields is J gene, CDR3 length, D gene, clone size, V gene, CDR3 protein, CDR3 DNA. A D gene is named only where the DNA matches it firmly. Some rows have no size entry. The others give once, few or many, or a class for an expanded clone.

>TRBJ2-1|15|TRBD2|many|TRBV11-2
CASSALAGGDNEQFF
TGTGCCAGCAGCGCACTAGCGGGAGGGGACAATGAGCAGTTCTTC
>TRBJ2-1|15|TRBD1|many|TRBV29-1
CSARGTGVLYNEQFF
TGCAGCGCACGAGGGACAGGGGTTCTTTACAATGAGCAGTTCTTC
>TRBJ2-1|14|NA|NA|TRBV12-3/TRBV12-4
CASSGAGLGNEQFF
TGTGCCAGCAGTGGAGCAGGGCTAGGCAATGAACAGTTCTTC
>TRBJ1-1|14|NA|many|TRBV2
CASSSRPHNTEAFF
TGTGCCAGCAGTAGTCGACCCCATAACACTGAAGCTTTCTTT
>TRBJ1-1|11|NA|once|TRBV2
CASSYSSEAFF
TGTGCCAGCAGCTATTCCTCGGAAGCTTTCTTT
>TRBJ2-2|16|TRBD1|many|TRBV24-1
CATSDDRGRNTGELFF
TGTGCCACCAGTGACGACAGGGGGCGGAACACCGGGGAGCTGTTTTTT
>TRBJ2-2|12|NA|many|TRBV6-2/TRBV6-3
CATSRLNGELFF
TGCGCCACCAGTCGGTTGAACGGGGAGCTGTTTTTT
>TRBJ2-5|14|NA|many|TRBV5-5
CASRGDAGKRAQYF
TGTGCCAGCAGGGGGGACGCCGGTAAAAGGGCCCAGTACTTC
>TRBJ1-1|13|NA|many|TRBV7-2
CASSEDRNTEAFF
TGTGCCAGCAGCGAAGACAGGAACACTGAAGCTTTCTTT
>TRBJ1-4|16|NA|few|TRBV12-3/TRBV12-4
CASTQDKTFTNEKLFF
TGTGCCAGCACCCAGGACAAAACCTTCACTAATGAAAAACTGTTTTTT
>TRBJ2-6|20|NA|NA|TRBV5-8
CASSLEQTVFSFSGANVLTF
TGTGCCAGCAGCTTGGAACAGACTGTCTTCTCTTTCTCTGGGGCCAACGTCCTGACTTTC
>TRBJ1-4|13|TRBD1|few|TRBV29-1
CSVLGQGNEKLFF
TGCAGCGTCCTTGGACAGGGTAATGAAAAACTGTTTTTT
>TRBJ2-7|14|NA|many|TRBV12-3/TRBV12-4
CASSFFRSSYEQYF
TGTGCCAGCAGTTTTTTCAGAAGCTCCTACGAGCAGTACTTC
>TRBJ2-5|19|TRBD1|many|TRBV6-1
CASSSTRPKTGQNQETQYF
TGTGCCAGCAGTTCCACTCGTCCGAAGACAGGGCAGAACCAAGAGACCCAGTACTTC
>TRBJ1-1|15|NA|many|TRBV29-1
CSVPFTGGRNTEAFF
TGCAGCGTGCCCTTCACGGGGGGGAGGAACACTGAAGCTTTCTTT
>TRBJ1-1|14|NA|once|TRBV15
CATSLPESHTEAFF
TGTGCCACCAGCCTACCGGAGAGTCACACTGAAGCTTTCTTT
>TRBJ1-1|12|NA|many|TRBV5-8
CASRLKNTEAFF
TGTGCCAGCAGACTGAAAAACACTGAAGCTTTCTTT
>TRBJ2-1|15|TRBD2|many|TRBV20-1
CSATLGGRSYNEQFF
TGCAGTGCTACCTTAGGCGGGAGAAGCTACAATGAGCAGTTCTTC
>TRBJ2-1|13|TRBD1|many|TRBV2
CARGQGNYNEQFF
TGTGCCAGAGGACAGGGTAACTACAATGAGCAGTTCTTC
>TRBJ2-3|13|TRBD1|few|TRBV29-1
CSVPGTTGWTQYF
TGCAGCGTCCCGGGTACGACAGGGTGGACGCAGTATTTT
>TRBJ2-5|15|NA|NA|TRBV11-2
CASSLIFREMETQYF
TGTGCCAGCAGCTTAATATTTCGGGAGATGGAGACCCAGTACTTC
>TRBJ2-7|16|TRBD1|NA|TRBV7-2
CASSGGRDRVPDEQYF
TGTGCCAGCAGCGGAGGTAGGGACAGGGTACCTGACGAGCAGTACTTC